A single sample is the source of the 14 T cell receptor beta chains below, sequenced in a study of OX40 agonist ivuxolimab in advanced cancers. Clones were sequenced by immunoSEQ multiplex PCR, and TCRdb holds only the in-frame ones, with some missing. The sample contains 60,000 to 85,000 clones, roughly nine tenths of which appear only once. Sample: CD4+ or CD8+ T cells sorted from blood, taken in a trial of the OX40 agonist ivuxolimab. The receptors shown here come from an adult with an advanced solid tumor such as melanoma, head and neck, liver or kidney cancer.

J is TRBJ2-7 and V is TRBV6-5; D is unresolved. CDR3 length equals 12 residues. Germline V gene data show CDR1 as MNHEY and CDR2 as SVGAGI. Trimming took 6 bases from V and 4 from J, leaving 10 bases between them. The CDR3 protein is CASSFDIYEQYF. The CDR3, as DNA: TGTGCCAGCAGCTTCGACATATACGAGCAGTACTTC.

The rearrangement links TRBV21-1 to TRBJ2-2; no check of the table's D call, TRBD2, against the DNA was made. TRBV21-1 is labeled a pseudogene. The CDR3 is 16 residues long. CDR3 in DNA: TGTGCCAGCAGCAAAAGACTAGCGGGTAGCACCGGGGAGCTGTTTTTT. Amino acids: CASSKRLAGSTGELFF.

The chain employs TRBV5-1 and TRBJ2-1; D is possibly TRBD1 (5 bases). From germline, CDR1 is SGHRS and CDR2 YFSETQ. The CDR3 extends over 16 amino acids. V gave up 1 base and J gave up 3 bases, with 14 bases separating them. This CDR3 is CASSLSSPGNYNEQFF. Written as DNA, the CDR3 is TGCGCCAGCAGCTTGTCCTCCCCAGGGAACTACAATGAGCAGTTCTTC.

The chain combines TRBV7-8 with TRBJ2-5, with 7 bases aligning to TRBD2. Near its end, the DNA agrees better with TRBJ2-7, so the J call may be wrong. The CDR3 has 14 amino acids. Germline V CDR1 and CDR2: SGHVS, FQNEAQ. In nucleotides, the CDR3 is TGTGCCAGCAGCCACTCTAGCGGCTTCTACGAGCAGTACTTC. It encodes CASSHSSGFYEQYF.

The chain uses TRBV6-5 and TRBJ1-5, with a weak D call TRBD1 (6 bases). Germline values: CDR1 MNHEY, CDR2 SVGAGI. V lost 5 bases to trimming and J lost 1 base, with 9 bases between them. There are 14 residues in the CDR3. CDR3 in DNA: TGTGCCAGCAGTCCCGGACAGAGCAATCAGCCCCAGCATTTT. Translation gives CASSPGQSNQPQHF.

The gene calls are TRBV20-1 and TRBJ2-5; D remains unclear. The CDR3 spans 11 residues. Germline CDR1 is DFQATT and CDR2 is SNEGSKA (reference sequence). The germline V and J ends were trimmed by 6 bases and 5 bases, with 10 bases remaining between them. CDR3 in amino acids: CSAPQGETQYF. Written as DNA, the CDR3 is TGCAGTGCACCTCAAGGGGAGACCCAGTACTTC.

This chain connects TRBV5-1 to TRBJ2-1; 9 bases match TRBD1. CDR1 is SGHRS, CDR2 YFSETQ, per germline. With V trimmed by 5 bases and J by 14 bases, 20 bases remained unmatched. CDR3 length equals 16 residues. The CDR3 loop reads CASRFGTGLSITHKFF. In nucleotides, the CDR3 is TGCGCCAGCAGATTTGGGACAGGGCTAAGCATCACGCATAAGTTCTTC.

The J gene is TRBJ1-4, the V gene TRBV7-8; D not certain. Germline CDR1 and CDR2: SGHVS and FQNEAQ. The CDR3 loop spans 15 amino acids. V dropped 7 bases and J dropped 5 bases, with 17 bases sitting between them. In nucleotides, the CDR3 is TGTGCCAGCACACCGGGGTCCCTGTCGAATGAAAAACTGTTTTTT. Its protein product is CASTPGSLSNEKLFF.

The chain carries TRBV28 and TRBJ2-3; 7 bases map to TRBD1. The germline V gene encodes CDR1 MDHEN and CDR2 SYDVKM. CDR3 length equals 15 residues. J lost 4 bases, V lost 7 bases, and 11 bases had no gene match. The CDR3 here is CASTKTGKRADTQYF. In DNA form, the CDR3 reads TGTGCCAGCACCAAGACAGGGAAACGGGCAGATACGCAGTATTTT. Combining the CDR3 with reference TRBV28 and TRBJ2-3 gives the whole variable domain DVKVTQSSRYLVKRTGEKVFLECVQDMDHENMFWYRQDPGLGLRLIYFSYDVKMKEKGDIPEGYSVSREKKERFSLILESASTNQTSMYLCASTKTGKRADTQYFGPGTRLTVL.

The chain is built from TRBV9 and TRBJ1-1; unclear D gene. The CDR3 contains 13 residues. CDR1 and CDR2 (germline): SGDLS, YYNGEE. Trimming took 0 bases from V and 1 from J, leaving 4 bases between them. CDR3 residues: CASSVEQNTEAFF. The CDR3 region has the DNA TGTGCCAGCAGCGTAGAGCAGAACACTGAAGCTTTCTTT.

The rearrangement uses TRBV9 and TRBJ2-3; perhaps TRBD2 as D (6 bases). V lost 0 bases and J 9 bases, leaving 20 bases between the germline ends. The length of the CDR3 is 16 residues. The germline CDR1 and CDR2 sequences are SGDLS and YYNGEE. CDR3 protein: CASSVALVPPGDTQYF. The CDR3 coding sequence is TGTGCCAGCAGCGTAGCCCTGGTCCCCCCGGGAGACACGCAGTATTTT.

The rearrangement links TRBV5-1 to TRBJ1-2, with 7 bases matching TRBD1. This CDR3 is 15 amino acids long. V shed 1 base, J shed 6 bases, and the junction held 9 bases outside the gene matches. The germline CDR1 and CDR2 sequences are SGHRS and YFSETQ. CDR3 protein: CASSLTGAWEDGYTF. CDR3 nucleotides: TGCGCCAGCAGCTTGACAGGGGCCTGGGAGGATGGCTACACCTTC.

The chain combines TRBV27 with TRBJ2-7, with 7 nucleotides matching TRBD2. The CDR3 consists of 14 residues. Germline CDR1 MNHEY, CDR2 SMNVEV (reference sequence). V lost 5 bases and J lost 2; bases outside the gene matches: 6. The CDR3 sequence: CASSPGGSTYEQYF. The CDR3 nucleotides read TGTGCCAGCAGTCCGGGGGGTTCCACCTACGAGCAGTACTTC.

The J gene is TRBJ2-3, the V gene TRBV6-5; 7 bases agree with TRBD1. Germline V gene data show CDR1 as MNHEY and CDR2 as SVGAGI. V shed 6 bases, J shed 2 bases, and the junction held 5 bases outside the gene matches. The CDR3 has 14 residues. CDR3 coding DNA: TGTGCCAGCAGAGAACAGGGGCCCACAGATACGCAGTATTTT. Its protein is CASREQGPTDTQYF.